This T cell receptor (beta chain) was obtained from a study of cytomegalovirus exposure and HLA in healthy donors. Study in general: Researchers previously reported finding fewer than 140 million unique TCR beta sequences from 170 million or so T cells.

PCR was performed using 60 Vbeta and 13 Jbeta primers. Profiling relied on immunoSEQ multiplex PCR, and the TCRdb table lists in-frame clones only, not all of them. Of 150,000 or so clones listed, approximately 73% are singletons. Nominally healthy donors provided the samples, though records likely missed some immune exposures. Findings and limits, study-wide: Later on, an analysis tied approximately 17,000 TCR beta sequences to HLA alleles at 0.05 false discovery rate.

This clone was seen more than once but under ten times. As yet, its antigen is unknown. Sample: PBMCs. This TCR came from a woman under 30 in good health and CMV-seronegative.

The CDR3 loop reads CASSDSGSAQYF. CDR3 DNA sequence: TGCGCCAGCAGTGATAGCGGGTCGGCGCAGTATTTT. The chain carries TRBV10-1 and TRBJ2-3; 7 bases line up with TRBD2. CDR1 is WNHNN and CDR2 is SYGVQD in the germline V gene (reference sequence). CDR3 length: 12 amino acids. J gave up 10 bases and V 3 bases, and 4 bases lay outside the gene matches.